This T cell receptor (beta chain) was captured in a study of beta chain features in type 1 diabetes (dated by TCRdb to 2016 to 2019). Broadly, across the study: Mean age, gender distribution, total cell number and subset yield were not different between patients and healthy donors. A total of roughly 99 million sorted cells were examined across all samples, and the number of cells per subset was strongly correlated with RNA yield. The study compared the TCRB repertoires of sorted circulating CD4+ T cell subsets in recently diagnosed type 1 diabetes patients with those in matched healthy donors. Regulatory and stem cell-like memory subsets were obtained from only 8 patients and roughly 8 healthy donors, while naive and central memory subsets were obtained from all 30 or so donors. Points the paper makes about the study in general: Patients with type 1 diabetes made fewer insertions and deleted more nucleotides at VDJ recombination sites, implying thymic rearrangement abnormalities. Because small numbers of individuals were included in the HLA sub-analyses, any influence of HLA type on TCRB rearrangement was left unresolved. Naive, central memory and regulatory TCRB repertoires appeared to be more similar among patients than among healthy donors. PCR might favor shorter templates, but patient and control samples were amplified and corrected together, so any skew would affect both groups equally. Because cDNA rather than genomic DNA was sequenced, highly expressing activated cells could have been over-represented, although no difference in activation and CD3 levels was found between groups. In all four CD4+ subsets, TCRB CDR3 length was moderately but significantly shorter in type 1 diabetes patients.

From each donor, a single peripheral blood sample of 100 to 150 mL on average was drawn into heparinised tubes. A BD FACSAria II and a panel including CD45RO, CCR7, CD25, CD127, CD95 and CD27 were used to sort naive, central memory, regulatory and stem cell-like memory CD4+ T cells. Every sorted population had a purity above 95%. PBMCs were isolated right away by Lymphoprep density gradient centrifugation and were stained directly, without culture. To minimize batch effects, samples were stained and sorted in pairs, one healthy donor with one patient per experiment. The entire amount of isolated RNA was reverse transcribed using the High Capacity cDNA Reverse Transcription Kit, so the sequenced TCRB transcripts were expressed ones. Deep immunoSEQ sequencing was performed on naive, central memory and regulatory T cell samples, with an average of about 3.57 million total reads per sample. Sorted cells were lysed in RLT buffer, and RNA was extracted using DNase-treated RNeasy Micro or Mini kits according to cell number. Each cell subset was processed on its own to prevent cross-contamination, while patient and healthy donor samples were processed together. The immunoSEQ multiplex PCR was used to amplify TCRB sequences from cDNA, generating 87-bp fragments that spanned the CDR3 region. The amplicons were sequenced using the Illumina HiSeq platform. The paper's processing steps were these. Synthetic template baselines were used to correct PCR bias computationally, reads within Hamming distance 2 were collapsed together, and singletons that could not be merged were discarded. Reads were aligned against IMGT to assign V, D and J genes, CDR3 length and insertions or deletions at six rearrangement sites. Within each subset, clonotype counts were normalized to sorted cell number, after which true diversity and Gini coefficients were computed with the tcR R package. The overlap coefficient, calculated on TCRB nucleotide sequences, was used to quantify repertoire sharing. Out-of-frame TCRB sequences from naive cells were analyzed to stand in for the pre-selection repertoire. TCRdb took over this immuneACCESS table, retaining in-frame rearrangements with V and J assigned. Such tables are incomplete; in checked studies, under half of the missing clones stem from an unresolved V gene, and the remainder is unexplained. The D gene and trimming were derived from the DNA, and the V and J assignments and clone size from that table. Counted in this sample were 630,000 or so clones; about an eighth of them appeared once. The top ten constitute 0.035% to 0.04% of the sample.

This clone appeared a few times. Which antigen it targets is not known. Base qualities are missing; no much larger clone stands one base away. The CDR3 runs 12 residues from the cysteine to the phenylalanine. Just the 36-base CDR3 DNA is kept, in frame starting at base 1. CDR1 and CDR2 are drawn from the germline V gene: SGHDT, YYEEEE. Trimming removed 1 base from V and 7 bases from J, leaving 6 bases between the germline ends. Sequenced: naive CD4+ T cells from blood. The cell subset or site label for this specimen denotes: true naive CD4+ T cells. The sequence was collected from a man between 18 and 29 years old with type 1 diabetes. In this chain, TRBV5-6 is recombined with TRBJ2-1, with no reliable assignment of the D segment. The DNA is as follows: TGTGCCAGCAGCTTGTCTGAGAATGAGCAGTTCTTC. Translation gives CASSLSENEQFF.